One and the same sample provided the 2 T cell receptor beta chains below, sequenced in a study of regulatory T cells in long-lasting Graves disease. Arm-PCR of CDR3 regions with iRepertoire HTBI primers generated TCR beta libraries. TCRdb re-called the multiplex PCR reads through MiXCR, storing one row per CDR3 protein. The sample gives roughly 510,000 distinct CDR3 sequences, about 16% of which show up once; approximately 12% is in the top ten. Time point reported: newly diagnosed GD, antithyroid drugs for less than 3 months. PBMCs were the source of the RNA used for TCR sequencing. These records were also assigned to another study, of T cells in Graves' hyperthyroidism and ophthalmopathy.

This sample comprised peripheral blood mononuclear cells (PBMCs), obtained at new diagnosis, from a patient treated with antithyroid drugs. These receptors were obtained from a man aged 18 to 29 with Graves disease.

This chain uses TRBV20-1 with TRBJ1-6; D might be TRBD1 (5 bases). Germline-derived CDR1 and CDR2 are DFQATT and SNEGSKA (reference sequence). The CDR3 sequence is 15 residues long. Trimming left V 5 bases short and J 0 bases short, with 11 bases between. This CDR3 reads CSALKGASYNSPLHF. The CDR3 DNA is TGCAGTGCTTTAAAAGGGGCCTCCTATAATTCACCCCTCCACTTT.

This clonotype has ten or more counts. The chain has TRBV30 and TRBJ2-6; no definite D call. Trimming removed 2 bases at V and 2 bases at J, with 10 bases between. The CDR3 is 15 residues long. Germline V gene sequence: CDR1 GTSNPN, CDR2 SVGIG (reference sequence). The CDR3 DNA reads TGTGCCTGGAGTCGGCAGGTGCCTGGGGCCAACGTCCTGACTTTC. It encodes CAWSRQVPGANVLTF. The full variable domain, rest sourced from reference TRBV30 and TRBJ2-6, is SQTIHQWPATLVQPVGSPLSLECTVEGTSNPNLYWYRQAAGRGLQLLFYSVGIGQISSEVPQNLSASRPQDRQFILSSKKLLLSDSGFYLCAWSRQVPGANVLTFGAGSRLTVL.